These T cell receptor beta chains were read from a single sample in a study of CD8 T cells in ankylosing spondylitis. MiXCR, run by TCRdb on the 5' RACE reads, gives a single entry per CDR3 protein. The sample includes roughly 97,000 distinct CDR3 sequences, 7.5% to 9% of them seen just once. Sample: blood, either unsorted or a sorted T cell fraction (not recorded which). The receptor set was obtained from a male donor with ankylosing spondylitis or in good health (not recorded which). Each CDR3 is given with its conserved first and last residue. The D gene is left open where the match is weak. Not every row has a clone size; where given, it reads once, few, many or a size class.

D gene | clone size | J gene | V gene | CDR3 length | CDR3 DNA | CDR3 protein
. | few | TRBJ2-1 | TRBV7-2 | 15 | TGTGCCAGCAGCTTAACGGGGGTGGGGTGGGGTGAGCAGTTCTTC | CASSLTGVGWGEQFF
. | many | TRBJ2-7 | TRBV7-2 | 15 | TGTGCCAGCAGCTTTAAACAGGCTAGCTCCTACGAGCAGTACTTC | CASSFKQASSYEQYF
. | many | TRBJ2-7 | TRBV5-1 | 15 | TGCGCCAGCAGCTTGTACTCAGGGAATCCCTACGAGCAGTACTTC | CASSLYSGNPYEQYF
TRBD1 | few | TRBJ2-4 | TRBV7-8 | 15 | TGTGCCAGCAGCTTAGCCCCCGGACAGGGAAACATTCAGTACTTC | CASSLAPGQGNIQYF
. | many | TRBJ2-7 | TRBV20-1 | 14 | TGCAGTGCTAGGAGGGGAATATCCGGCTACGAGCAGTACTTC | CSARRGISGYEQYF
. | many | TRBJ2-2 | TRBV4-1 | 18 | TGCGCCAGCAGCCAAGGAACAGGGTTCGGGGGTAACACCGGGGAGCTGTTTTTT | CASSQGTGFGGNTGELFF
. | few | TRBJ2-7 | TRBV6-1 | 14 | TGTGCCAGCAGTGAAAGGACGGCATCCTACGAGCAGTACTTC | CASSERTASYEQYF
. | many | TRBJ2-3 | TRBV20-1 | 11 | TGCAGTGGCGAGGCTGGAATTGTGCAGTATTTT | CSGEAGIVQYF
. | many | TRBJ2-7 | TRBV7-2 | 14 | TGTGCCAGCAGCTTAGGGCTCAGGGCCTACGAGCAGTACTTC | CASSLGLRAYEQYF
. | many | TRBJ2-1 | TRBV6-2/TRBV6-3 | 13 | TGTGCCAGCAGTTGGGCGGGGCCCAATGAGCAGTTCTTC | CASSWAGPNEQFF
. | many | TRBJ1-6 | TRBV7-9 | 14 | TGTGCCAGCAGCTTAGGTGACAGCCATTCACCCCTCCACTTT | CASSLGDSHSPLHF
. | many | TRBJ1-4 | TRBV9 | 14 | TGTGCCAGCAGCGAGGACGGCTCCGGTGAAAAACTGTTTTTT | CASSEDGSGEKLFF
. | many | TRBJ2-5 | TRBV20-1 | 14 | TGCAGTGCACTACGTTCAGGGTCGGGAGAGACCCAGTACTTC | CSALRSGSGETQYF
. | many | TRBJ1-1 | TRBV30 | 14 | TGTGCCTGGAGTAATGGACGGACGAACACTGAAGCTTTCTTT | CAWSNGRTNTEAFF
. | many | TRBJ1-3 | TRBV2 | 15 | TGTGCCAGCCGGTTTGACACCGCCGTAGGAAACACCATATATTTT | CASRFDTAVGNTIYF
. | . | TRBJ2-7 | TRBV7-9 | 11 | TGTGCCAGCAACTTAACATACGAGCAGTACTTC | CASNLTYEQYF
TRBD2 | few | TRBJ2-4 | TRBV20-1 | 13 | TGCAGTGCTAGAGCGGGAGGGCCGAACATTCAGTACTTC | CSARAGGPNIQYF
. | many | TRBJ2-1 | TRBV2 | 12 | TGTGCCAGCATCGTAGGAGTAGGTGAGCAGTTCTTC | CASIVGVGEQFF
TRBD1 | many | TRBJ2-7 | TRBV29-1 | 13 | TGCAGCGTACAGGGGGCGAGGACCTACGAGCAGTACTTC | CSVQGARTYEQYF
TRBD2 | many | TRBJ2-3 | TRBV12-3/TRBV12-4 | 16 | TGTGCCAGCAGTTATGAACTAGCGGGTTGGACAGATACGCAGTATTTT | CASSYELAGWTDTQYF
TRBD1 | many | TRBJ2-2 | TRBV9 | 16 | TGTGCCAGCAGCCCTCGGACAGGATATTCCGCCGGGGAGCTGTTTTTT | CASSPRTGYSAGELFF
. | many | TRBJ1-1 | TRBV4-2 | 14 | TGTGCCAGCAGCCAAGCTGGGGGGGCCGCAGAAGCTTTCTTT | CASSQAGGAAEAFF
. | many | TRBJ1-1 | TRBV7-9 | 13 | TGTGCCAGCAGCTTAGGGGGGTTCCCTGAAGCTTTCTTT | CASSLGGFPEAFF